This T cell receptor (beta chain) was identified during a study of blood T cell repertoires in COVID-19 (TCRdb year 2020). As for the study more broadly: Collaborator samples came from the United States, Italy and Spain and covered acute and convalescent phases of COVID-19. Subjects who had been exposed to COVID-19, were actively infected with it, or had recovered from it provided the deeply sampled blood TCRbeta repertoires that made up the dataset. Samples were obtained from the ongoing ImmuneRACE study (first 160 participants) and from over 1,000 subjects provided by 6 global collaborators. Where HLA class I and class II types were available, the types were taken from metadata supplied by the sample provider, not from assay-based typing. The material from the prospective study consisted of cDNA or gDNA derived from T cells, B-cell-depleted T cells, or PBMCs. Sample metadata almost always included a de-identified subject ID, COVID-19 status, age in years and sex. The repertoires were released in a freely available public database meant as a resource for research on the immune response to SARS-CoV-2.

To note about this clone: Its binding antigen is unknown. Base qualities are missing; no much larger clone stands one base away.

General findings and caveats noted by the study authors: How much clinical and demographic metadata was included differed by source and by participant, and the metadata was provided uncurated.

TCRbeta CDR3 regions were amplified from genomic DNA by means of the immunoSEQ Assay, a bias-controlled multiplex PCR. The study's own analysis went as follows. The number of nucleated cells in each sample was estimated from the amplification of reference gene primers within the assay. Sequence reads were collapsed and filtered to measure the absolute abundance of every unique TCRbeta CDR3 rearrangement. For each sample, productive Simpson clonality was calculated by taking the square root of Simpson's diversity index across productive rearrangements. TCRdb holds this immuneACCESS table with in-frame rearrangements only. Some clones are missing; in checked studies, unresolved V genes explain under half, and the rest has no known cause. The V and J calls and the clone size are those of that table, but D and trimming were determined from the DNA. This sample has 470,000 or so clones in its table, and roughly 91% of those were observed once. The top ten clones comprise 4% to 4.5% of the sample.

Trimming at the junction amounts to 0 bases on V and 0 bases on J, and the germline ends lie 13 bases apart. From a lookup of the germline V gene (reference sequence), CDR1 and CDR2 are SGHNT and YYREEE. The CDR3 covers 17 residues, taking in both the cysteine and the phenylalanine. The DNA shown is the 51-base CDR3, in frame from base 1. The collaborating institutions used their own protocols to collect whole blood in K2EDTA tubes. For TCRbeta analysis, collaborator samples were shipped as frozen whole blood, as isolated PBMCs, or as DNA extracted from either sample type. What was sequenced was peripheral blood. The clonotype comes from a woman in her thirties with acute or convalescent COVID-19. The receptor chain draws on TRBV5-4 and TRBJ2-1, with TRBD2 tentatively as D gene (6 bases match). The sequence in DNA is TGTGCCAGCAGCTTGGGGGGCGGGAAGAGCTCCTACAATGAGCAGTTCTTC. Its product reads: CASSLGGGKSSYNEQFF.